Shown below are 27 T cell receptor beta chains from a single sample sequenced in a study of shared clonotypes between healthy human individuals. Profiled with immunoSEQ multiplex PCR; TCRdb holds only in-frame clones, not every one. Of some 1.5 million clones in the sample, roughly 95% were seen once. The material sequenced was naive CD4+ T cells sorted from blood. Subset meaning: CD45RA+ positively selected. The receptors shown here come from a man aged 25-45 years in good health.

The J gene is TRBJ1-1, the V gene TRBV28, with 8 bases aligning to TRBD1. V shed 9 bases and J 4 bases; nucleotides not matched to a gene: 13. CDR3 length: 15 amino acids. The germline gives CDR1 MDHEN, CDR2 SYDVKM. CDR3 sequence reads: CASILPGGAGTEAFF. DNA of the CDR3: TGTGCCAGTATTCTACCAGGGGGCGCCGGCACTGAAGCTTTCTTT.

The genes are TRBV6-5 and TRBJ1-1, with a possible D match to TRBD1 (5 bases). CDR1 and CDR2 from the germline V gene are MNHEY and SVGAGI. V gave up 3 bases and J gave up 10 bases, with 12 bases separating them. The CDR3 extends over 12 amino acids. CDR3 sequence reads: CASSYGGGRAFF. DNA for the CDR3: TGTGCCAGCAGTTATGGGGGGGGTAGAGCTTTCTTT.

This clone was detected only once. The V gene is TRBV5-1, the J gene TRBJ2-5, with 14 positions matching TRBD2. V gave up 0 bases and J gave up 5 bases; unmatched junction bases: 3. Germline CDR1 SGHRS, CDR2 YFSETQ. The CDR3 runs 16 residues. The CDR3 protein is CASSLGGLAGAETQYF. The DNA for the CDR3 is TGCGCCAGCAGCTTGGGGGGACTAGCGGGAGCTGAGACCCAGTACTTC. Supplemented by reference TRBV5-1 and TRBJ2-5, the full variable domain reads KAGVTQTPRYLIKTRGQQVTLSCSPISGHRSVSWYQQTPGQGLQFLFEYFSETQRNKGNFPGRFSGRQFSNSRSEMNVSTLELGDSALYLCASSLGGLAGAETQYFGPGTRLLVL.

The rearrangement links TRBV5-1 to TRBJ2-4; 7 bases are a match to TRBD2. The CDR3 has 15 residues. Germline V lookup: CDR1 SGHRS, CDR2 YFSETQ. Trimming took 0 bases from V and 5 from J; bases not matched to a gene: 5. The CDR3 sequence: CASSLASGGENIQYF. The CDR3 coding sequence is TGCGCCAGCAGCTTGGCCTCGGGGGGAGAAAACATTCAGTACTTC.

The chain uses TRBV14 and TRBJ1-1; 10 nucleotides line up with TRBD1. Germline V gene sequence: CDR1 SGHDN, CDR2 FVKESK. Germline trimming cut 2 bases from V and 4 bases from J; bases unmatched to any gene: 7. The CDR3 is 16 residues long. Here the CDR3 DNA reads TGTGCCAGCAGCCAAACGGACAGGGGGGCCTCCACTGAAGCTTTCTTT. Translated, it gives CASSQTDRGASTEAFF.

This rearrangement joins TRBV5-1 to TRBJ2-7, with 12 nucleotides matching TRBD2. J was trimmed by 5 bases and V by 3 bases; bases with no gene match: 6. The CDR3 sequence is 15 residues long. The germline CDR1 and CDR2 sequences are SGHRS and YFSETQ. The CDR3 sequence is CASSSTSGRSHEQYF. The CDR3 DNA follows: TGCGCCAGCAGCTCGACTAGCGGGAGATCGCACGAGCAGTACTTC.

This rearrangement joins TRBV7-2 to TRBJ2-5; perhaps D is TRBD1 or TRBD2 (5 bases each). Trimming shortened V by 1 base and J by 5 bases, and 17 bases separated the two germline ends. In germline, CDR1 is SGHTA, CDR2 FQGNSA. The CDR3 spans 16 residues. This CDR3 reads CASSLVGAQSGETQYF. Written as DNA, the CDR3 is TGTGCCAGCAGCTTAGTCGGGGCGCAATCGGGGGAGACCCAGTACTTC.

This clone was picked up one time. The rearrangement uses TRBV4-3 and TRBJ1-1; 9 nucleotides match TRBD1. Germline lookup yields CDR1 LGHNA and CDR2 YSLEER. J was trimmed by 6 bases and V by 4 bases; bases with no gene match: 3. The CDR3 runs to 13 residues. The CDR3 protein is CASSRRQGAEAFF. The DNA of the CDR3 is TGCGCCAGCAGCCGAAGACAGGGGGCTGAAGCTTTCTTT.

CDR3 bases: TGCGCCAGCAGCCTCATACACAGGGACAATGAGCAGTTCTTC. Encoded protein: CASSLIHRDNEQFF. The J gene is TRBJ2-1, the V gene TRBV10-2, with a tentative D call TRBD1 (6 bases). Trimming shortened V by 6 bases and J by 5 bases, and 14 bases separated the two germline ends. The CDR3 length is 14 residues. Germline V CDR1 and CDR2: WSHSY, SAAADI.

V usage is TRBV18 and J usage is TRBJ1-2; 10 bases agree with TRBD1. The CDR3 extends over 15 amino acids. Per germline, CDR1 KGHSH and CDR2 LQKENI. The V gene end was trimmed by 3 bases and the J gene end by 7 bases; junction bases not matched to a gene: 8. CDR3 DNA: TGTGCCAGCTCACCCCCCGGGACAGGGGTGGGTGGCTACACCTTC. Translation gives CASSPPGTGVGGYTF.

The chain combines TRBV6-1 with TRBJ1-5; no reliable D call. The CDR3 spans 15 residues. CDR1 MNHNS and CDR2 SASEGT come from the germline V gene. V was clipped by 8 bases and J by 5 bases, with 19 bases between them. The CDR3 loop is CASGQGRYHDQPQHF. CDR3 bases: TGTGCCAGCGGCCAAGGGAGGTATCACGATCAGCCCCAGCATTTT.

This clone was observed a single time. The sample contains more than one DNA sequence encoding this CDR3. CDR3 nucleotides: TGTGCCAGCAGTCCGGGACTAGCGGGGGGCTACGAGCAGTACTTC. Residues: CASSPGLAGGYEQYF. This chain connects TRBV28 to TRBJ2-7; 15 bases are a match to TRBD2. The V gene end was trimmed by 5 bases and the J gene end by 3 bases; junction bases not matched to a gene: 2. The CDR3 is 15 residues long. The germline CDR1 and CDR2 sequences are MDHEN and SYDVKM.

The chain has TRBV2 and TRBJ2-3, with D tentatively TRBD2 (6 bases). This CDR3 spans 14 amino acids. Per the germline V gene, CDR1 is SNHLY and CDR2 is FYNNEI. V was cut by 8 bases and J by 6 bases, with 18 bases left in between. The CDR3 DNA reads TGTGCCAGCCGACGCTCGGGAGTTTATGATACGCAGTATTTT. Protein product: CASRRSGVYDTQYF.

The rearrangement joins TRBV15 to TRBJ2-1, with 9 bases identical to TRBD2. J was trimmed by 0 bases and V by 2 bases; bases with no gene match: 5. CDR3 length: 17 amino acids. CDR1 LNHNV and CDR2 YYDKDF come from the germline V gene (reference sequence). The CDR3: CATSRLSGRTSYNEQFF. The CDR3 bases are TGTGCCACCAGCAGACTAAGCGGGAGGACCTCCTACAATGAGCAGTTCTTC. Combining the CDR3 with reference TRBV15 and TRBJ2-1 gives the whole variable domain DAMVIQNPRYQVTQFGKPVTLSCSQTLNHNVMYWYQQKSSQAPKLLFHYYDKDFNNEADTPDNFQSRRPNTSFCFLDIRSPGLGDTAMYLCATSRLSGRTSYNEQFFGPGTRLTVL.

The chain's CDR3 is CASSTNAPTSGRAREQYF. CDR3 DNA sequence: TGTGCCAGCAGCACGAATGCCCCCACTAGCGGGAGGGCCAGAGAGCAGTACTTC. The rearrangement joins TRBV7-6 to TRBJ2-7, with 13 bases fitting TRBD2. Unmatched junction bases numbered 17, after V lost 5 bases and J lost 7 bases. The CDR3 spans 18 residues. Germline CDR1 and CDR2: SGHVS and FNYEAQ.

V gene TRBV5-4 combines with J gene TRBJ2-7, with 7 bases matching TRBD1. The ends lost 4 bases at V and 1 base at J; junction bases unmatched: 11. Germline V gives CDR1 SGHNT, CDR2 YYREEE (reference sequence). CDR3 length: 16 residues. The CDR3 sequence: CASSLPGTATSYEQYF. The CDR3 DNA follows: TGTGCCAGCAGCCTACCTGGGACAGCAACTTCCTACGAGCAGTACTTC.

This chain links TRBV19 with TRBJ2-7, with D perhaps matching TRBD2 (5 bases). The CDR3 covers 14 residues. The V gene lost 4 bases and the J gene lost 3 bases, with 13 bases spanning the gap. Germline V gene lookup returns CDR1 LNHDA and CDR2 SQIVND (reference sequence). CDR3 coding DNA: TGTGCCAGTAGTAGTGGAGGACTGTTCTACGAGCAGTACTTC. Its protein product is CASSSGGLFYEQYF.

This sequence joins TRBV13 and TRBJ2-6, with 12 bases matching TRBD1. This CDR3 region has 18 residues. Germline CDR1 PRHDT, CDR2 FYEKMQ (reference sequence). Unmatched junction bases numbered 8, after V lost 6 bases and J lost 2 bases. The CDR3 loop reads CASSPPGTGGTGANVLTF. The DNA of the CDR3 is TGTGCCAGCAGTCCACCCGGGACAGGGGGCACTGGGGCCAACGTCCTGACTTTC.

The V and J genes are TRBV7-9 and TRBJ2-3; D uncertain. The CDR3 is 16 residues long. Germline CDR1 SEHNR, CDR2 FQNEAQ (reference sequence). The V gene lost 5 bases and the J gene lost 2 bases, with 17 bases spanning the gap. CDR3 in amino acids: CASSPLLGTHTDTQYF. The CDR3 nucleotides are TGTGCCAGCAGCCCTCTCCTAGGAACCCACACAGATACGCAGTATTTT. The entire variable domain, with the rest obtained from reference TRBV7-9 and TRBJ2-3, is as follows: DTGVSQNPRHKITKRGQNVTFRCDPISEHNRLYWYRQTLGQGPEFLTYFQNEAQLEKSRLLSDRFSAERPKGSFSTLEIQRTEQGDSAMYLCASSPLLGTHTDTQYFGPGTRLTVL.

A word on this clone: In the same sample, other DNA sequences code for this CDR3. This rearrangement joins TRBV28 to TRBJ1-5; unclear D gene. This CDR3 spans 14 amino acids. Germline V gives CDR1 MDHEN, CDR2 SYDVKM. V lost 7 bases and J lost 1, with 11 bases in between. CDR3 in DNA: TGTGCCAGCATCGAAGGGTCGAGCAATCAGCCCCAGCATTTT. Its protein is CASIEGSSNQPQHF.

The rearrangement joins TRBV27 to TRBJ2-3, with D hard to call. V was trimmed by 7 bases and J by 0 bases, leaving 11 bases between them. Germline V lookup: CDR1 MNHEY, CDR2 SMNVEV (reference sequence). This CDR3 is 14 amino acids long. The CDR3 coding sequence is TGTGCCAGCAAGGACGGAACAAGCACAGATACGCAGTATTTT. Amino acids: CASKDGTSTDTQYF.

The chain joins TRBV7-9 to TRBJ2-2, with a weak D call TRBD1 (5 bases). From germline, CDR1 is SEHNR and CDR2 FQNEAQ (reference sequence). V lost 3 bases to trimming and J lost 2 bases, with 10 bases between them. CDR3 size: 15 residues. This CDR3 reads CASSLVGRNTGELFF. CDR3 DNA: TGTGCCAGCAGCTTGGTGGGGCGCAACACCGGGGAGCTGTTTTTT. Full variable domain (remainder filled in from reference TRBV7-9 and TRBJ2-2): DTGVSQNPRHKITKRGQNVTFRCDPISEHNRLYWYRQTLGQGPEFLTYFQNEAQLEKSRLLSDRFSAERPKGSFSTLEIQRTEQGDSAMYLCASSLVGRNTGELFFGEGSRLTVL.

CDR3 DNA: TGTGCCAGCAGTGAAATGATTGCTGGGGCCAACGTCCTGACTTTC. Protein product: CASSEMIAGANVLTF. The chain is built from TRBV6-1 and TRBJ2-6, with D uncertain. Germline values: CDR1 MNHNS, CDR2 SASEGT. The CDR3 has 15 amino acids. The ends were cut back, 2 bases at V and 2 bases at J, with 7 bases in the middle.

This chain joins TRBV6-1 and TRBJ2-4; no reliable D call. V dropped 1 base and J dropped 2 bases, with 9 bases sitting between them. This CDR3 has 15 residues. CDR1 is MNHNS, CDR2 SASEGT, per germline. CDR3 protein: CASSEGPGPKNIQYF. CDR3 bases: TGTGCCAGCAGTGAAGGCCCGGGTCCCAAAAACATTCAGTACTTC.

This chain links TRBV7-6 with TRBJ2-1; either TRBD1 or TRBD2 may fit D (5 bases each). This CDR3 has 15 amino acids. CDR1 and CDR2 (germline): SGHVS, FNYEAQ. V was shortened by 0 bases and J by 6 bases, with 12 bases between the two germline ends. The CDR3 DNA is TGTGCCAGCAGCTTAGCAACGGGACCCTCCAATGAGCAGTTCTTC. It codes for CASSLATGPSNEQFF.

V gene TRBV5-4 combines with J gene TRBJ2-7, with D possibly being TRBD2 (6 bases). V lost 4 bases and J 0 bases, leaving 17 bases between the germline ends. CDR3 size: 16 residues. The germline CDR1 and CDR2 sequences are SGHNT and YYREEE (reference sequence). Here the CDR3 DNA reads TGTGCCAGCAGCGCCGGGGGTAGCGCCAGCTCCTACGAGCAGTACTTC. It encodes CASSAGGSASSYEQYF.

The V gene is TRBV27, the J gene TRBJ2-3; D is uncertain. Trimming took 1 base from V and 2 from J, leaving 10 bases between them. The CDR3 loop spans 15 amino acids. CDR1 MNHEY and CDR2 SMNVEV come from the germline V gene (reference sequence). The CDR3 DNA follows: TGTGCCAGCAGTTTATTAAACTGGGACACAGATACGCAGTATTTT. Translating gives CASSLLNWDTDTQYF.